This T cell receptor (beta chain) was sequenced for a study of CD8 T cells in ankylosing spondylitis (dated by TCRdb to about 2017). Describing the broader study: The study profiled T cell receptor beta repertoires in healthy donors and ankylosing spondylitis patients to find disease-linked TCR variants. The whole study cohort included 90 to 120 healthy donors and over 20 ankylosing spondylitis patients. Peripheral blood was sampled, and synovial fluid was additionally collected from ankylosing spondylitis patients. Overall results and qualifications from the work: The disease-linked clones were reported to be significantly enriched in matched synovial fluid samples from ankylosing spondylitis patients. Some of the motif variants had been reported before in the synovial fluid and blood of reactive arthritis patients, a finding that suggests common disease-initiation mechanisms. Blood from ankylosing spondylitis patients appeared to be characterized by a TCR beta motif made up of several highly homologous amino acid variants. In peripheral blood, the disease-linked clones were found at relatively low frequencies and had a CD8+ phenotype.

With regard to this clonotype: The specificity of this receptor is unknown. It has no much larger one-base neighbor in the sample; base qualities were not kept.

After removal of 4 bases from V and 3 bases from J, the junction retains 8 bases not matched to a gene. Including cysteine and phenylalanine, the CDR3 has 15 amino acids. The read is trimmed to its CDR3 DNA, 45 bases read in frame from base 1. Instrument used: Illumina HiSeq 2500. Quantitative 5'-RACE with molecular barcodes was used to prepare TCR beta libraries. As for the original processing: A new computational method, built on a probabilistic model of VDJ rearrangement, was used to identify disease-linked TCR variants. The raw public reads went through TCRdb reprocessing: fastp at Q25, MiXCR clone calling, in-frame beta chains kept. Records with the same CDR3 protein are collapsed into one entry carrying the most frequent genes and DNA. The V and J calls follow TCRdb's processing rather than the paper's. In this sample the table shows about 360,000 distinct CDR3 sequences, 20% of which occur a single time. Clones ranked in the top ten supply around 13% of the sample.

This receptor was obtained from a male donor with ankylosing spondylitis or in good health (not recorded which). The sample consisted of blood, either unsorted or a sorted T cell fraction (not recorded which). The chain is encoded by TRBV12-3 or TRBV12-4 joined to TRBJ1-2, and 7 bases in between align with TRBD1. The CDR3 reads as follows: CASSWDRDLDYGYTF. The DNA reads as follows: TGTGCCAGCAGTTGGGACAGAGACTTAGACTATGGCTACACCTTC.